The 13 T cell receptor beta chains below all came from one sample that was sequenced in a study of cytomegalovirus exposure and HLA in healthy donors. 60 Vbeta and 13 Jbeta primers were used in PCR. Sequenced by immunoSEQ multiplex PCR; TCRdb stores in-frame clones only, minus some. The sample carries roughly 120,000 clones, 75% to 85% recorded once. The source material was PBMCs. The receptors here all came from a man aged 18 to 29 in good health and CMV-seronegative.

The chain couples TRBV5-5 to TRBJ2-1; the D gene is possibly TRBD2 (5 bases). The CDR3 is 15 amino acids. CDR1 SGHKS and CDR2 YYEKEE come from the germline V gene (reference sequence). The V end was cut by 1 base, the J end by 3 bases, with 11 bases between. CDR3 DNA sequence: TGTGCCAGCAGCTTGCGGGATTTCGTCTACAATGAGCAGTTCTTC. Its translation is CASSLRDFVYNEQFF.

The J gene is TRBJ2-3, the V gene TRBV27; D might be TRBD2 (6 bases). Germline CDR1 MNHEY, CDR2 SMNVEV (reference sequence). V shed 8 bases and J shed 3 bases, with 18 bases lying between them. The CDR3 covers 15 residues. In DNA, the CDR3 is TGTGCCAGCCGGGCGTCTAGCGTGCTTACAGATACGCAGTATTTT. Amino acids: CASRASSVLTDTQYF.

This clone occurred once. The CDR3 nucleotides are TGTGCCAGCAGCTATGAGGGACTAGCGGGAGGCTCGGGAGATACGCAGTATTTT. Residues: CASSYEGLAGGSGDTQYF. The rearrangement links TRBV2 to TRBJ2-3, with TRBD2 identical over 15 bases. The germline V gene has CDR1 SNHLY and CDR2 FYNNEI. This CDR3 is 18 amino acids long. V dropped 6 bases and J dropped 5; count of bases not matched to a gene: 12.

The rearrangement links TRBV7-6 to TRBJ2-3, with D maybe TRBD2 (6 bases). The CDR3 spans 15 residues. Trimming took off 5 bases at V and 5 bases at J, with 17 bases between the two ends. Germline CDR1 and CDR2: SGHVS and FNYEAQ. The CDR3 region has the DNA TGTGCCAGCAGCCATGACGGGAGTGGGAAAGATACGCAGTATTTT. Translated, it gives CASSHDGSGKDTQYF. Full variable domain (outside the CDR3, taken from reference TRBV7-6 and TRBJ2-3): GAGVSQSPRYKVTKRGQDVALRCDPISGHVSLYWYRQALGQGPEFLTYFNYEAQQDKSGLPNDRFSAERPEGSISTLTIQRTEQRDSAMYRCASSHDGSGKDTQYFGPGTRLTVL.

The CDR3 DNA sequence: TGTGCCAGTAGTATAACGACAGGCGGTGGACACTACAATGAGCAGTTCTTC. Residues: CASSITTGGGHYNEQFF. This sequence joins TRBV19 and TRBJ2-1; the D gene is possibly TRBD1 (6 bases). The CDR3 contains 17 residues. V shed 2 bases and J shed 3 bases, with 17 bases lying between them. Germline loops: CDR1 LNHDA, CDR2 SQIVND (reference sequence). The variable domain in full, with the rest retrieved from reference TRBV19 and TRBJ2-1, is DGGITQSPKYLFRKEGQNVTLSCEQNLNHDAMYWYRQDPGQGLRLIYYSQIVNDFQKGDIAEGYSVSREKKESFPLTVTSAQKNPTAFYLCASSITTGGGHYNEQFFGPGTRLTVL.

The CDR3 protein is CASSLTGTGGSYNEQFF. In DNA form, the CDR3 reads TGTGCCAGCAGTCTTACCGGGACAGGGGGCTCCTACAATGAGCAGTTCTTC. The chain combines TRBV27 with TRBJ2-1, with 11 nucleotides matching TRBD1. Germline V gene sequence: CDR1 MNHEY, CDR2 SMNVEV (reference sequence). V gave up 5 bases and J gave up 0 bases; unmatched junction bases: 6. The CDR3 sequence is 17 residues long.

V is TRBV4-3 and J is TRBJ2-7; TRBD2 matches 10 bases. The CDR3 totals 14 residues. CDR1 and CDR2 (germline): LGHNA, YSLEER. Trimming removed 1 base from V and 5 bases from J; junction bases left unmatched: 2. The CDR3 coding sequence is TGCGCCAGCAGCCAAGCTCTAGCGGGAGACGAGCAGTACTTC. Translation gives CASSQALAGDEQYF.

Concerning this clone: The junction departs from germline at one end; a sequencing error may be responsible. The CDR3 DNA sequence: TGTGCCACCAGTGTGGGACAGGGGGATTCCTCCTACGAGCAGTACTTC. This encodes CATSVGQGDSSYEQYF. The rearrangement joins TRBV6-1 to TRBJ2-7; 11 nucleotides align to TRBD1. The CDR3 spans 16 residues. The germline gives CDR1 MNHNS, CDR2 SASEGT.

The chain employs TRBV5-6 and TRBJ2-7, with D possibly TRBD1 on 6 matching bases. The CDR3 extends over 14 amino acids. Trimming left V 4 bases short and J 1 base short, with 12 bases between. Germline loops: CDR1 SGHDT, CDR2 YYEEEE. CDR3 residues: CASSSTGYSYEQYV. Written as DNA, the CDR3 is TGTGCCAGCAGCAGTACAGGGTATTCCTACGAGCAGTACGTC.

The V call is TRBV7-8, the J call TRBJ1-5; D unclear. Germline V gene lookup returns CDR1 SGHVS and CDR2 FQNEAQ. The length of the CDR3 is 14 residues. Between the trimmed V and J ends, which lost 5 bases and 7 bases, there was a span of 15 bases. The CDR3 spells CASSLPLFGQPQHF. The CDR3 region has the DNA TGTGCCAGCAGCCTCCCTTTATTCGGGCAGCCCCAGCATTTT.

V usage is TRBV19 and J usage is TRBJ2-1, with 10 bases that match TRBD2. There are 16 residues in the CDR3. Trimming at V came to 3 bases and at J to 2 bases, leaving 4 bases not matched to a gene. CDR1 and CDR2 (germline): LNHDA, SQIVND (reference sequence). The CDR3 DNA follows: TGTGCCAGTAGTATTATACTAGCGGGGCCCTACAATGAGCAGTTCTTC. Translating it yields CASSIILAGPYNEQFF.

The V call is TRBV4-2, the J call TRBJ2-1; TRBD1 agrees at 7 bases. Germline V gene lookup returns CDR1 LGHNA and CDR2 YNFKEQ. The length of the CDR3 is 18 residues. J was trimmed by 7 bases and V by 0 bases; bases with no gene match: 15. Here the CDR3 DNA reads TGTGCCAGCAGCCAAGAAGAAGGGGGCAGGGGAGTTCAGAATGAGCAGTTCTTC. It translates to CASSQEEGGRGVQNEQFF.

The chain joins TRBV28 to TRBJ2-1, with D perhaps TRBD2 (6 bases). Germline V gives CDR1 MDHEN, CDR2 SYDVKM. There are 11 residues in the CDR3. V lost 8 bases and J lost 14, with 16 bases in between. The CDR3, as DNA: TGTGCCAGCGGATGGGACTTGAACAAGTTCTTC. Amino acids: CASGWDLNKFF.